The source of this T cell receptor beta chain is a study of cytomegalovirus exposure and HLA in healthy donors. Germline V gene data show CDR1 as SEHNR and CDR2 as FQNEAQ (reference sequence). This CDR3 has 14 amino acids. V lost 4 bases to trimming and J lost 6 bases, with 15 bases between them. Amplification used 60 Vbeta primers and 13 Jbeta primers. Sequenced by immunoSEQ multiplex PCR; TCRdb stores in-frame clones only, minus some. The sample consists of around 200,000 clones, roughly 80% of them appearing once. The sample consisted of PBMCs. This TCR was sampled from a man in his fifties or sixties in good health and CMV-seronegative. The chain employs TRBV7-9 and TRBJ1-1, with D maybe TRBD1 (5 bases). CDR3: CASSSEEGRPEAFF. The CDR3 DNA reads TGTGCCAGCAGCTCCGAGGAGGGGCGGCCTGAAGCTTTCTTT.